The clone carrying this T cell receptor beta chain was detected ten times or more. The sample comes from a study of neurological immune-mediated disorders. The cDNA came from 5'RACE with 10-nucleotide random UMIs. TCRdb used MiXCR to reprocess the 5' RACE reads, holding one entry per CDR3 protein. The table lists tens of thousands of distinct CDR3 sequences, about 5.6% of them singletons. The time point denotes: longitudinal time-point 2. The receptor was derived from a woman aged 55-69 years with multiple sclerosis. What was sequenced was PBMCs.

The CDR3 here is CASSPDGGRGETQYF. CDR3 DNA: TGCGCCAGCAGCCCGGACGGGGGTAGAGGGGAGACCCAGTACTTC. The rearrangement uses TRBV5-1 and TRBJ2-5; D is perhaps TRBD2 (6 bases). Germline V gives CDR1 SGHRS, CDR2 YFSETQ. The CDR3 covers 15 residues. V was cut by 4 bases and J by 5 bases, with 18 bases left in between.